The 27 T cell receptor beta chains listed next were all sequenced from one sample in a study of identical twins' blood T cells. TCRdb reprocessed the 5' RACE reads via MiXCR and lists one record per CDR3 protein. The table records fewer than 450,000 distinct CDR3 sequences, about 28% of them present only once. Sequenced material: PBMCs. These receptors were collected from a woman aged 18 to 55 in good health.

The chain couples TRBV5-6 to TRBJ1-1; D is uncertain. Germline V gives CDR1 SGHDT, CDR2 YYEEEE. This CDR3 contains 12 residues. V shed 7 bases and J shed 1 base, with 8 bases lying between them. Here the CDR3 DNA reads TGTGCCAGCGCGAGCGGGAACACTGAAGCTTTCTTT. Protein product: CASASGNTEAFF. Full variable domain (remainder filled in from reference TRBV5-6 and TRBJ1-1): DAGVTQSPTHLIKTRGQQVTLRCSPKSGHDTVSWYQQALGQGPQFIFQYYEEEERQRGNFPDRFSGHQFPNYSSELNVNALLLGDSALYLCASASGNTEAFFGQGTRLTVV.

The chain couples TRBV4-3 to TRBJ2-1; TRBD2 matches at 10 bases. J gave up 5 bases and V 2 bases, and 6 bases lay outside the gene matches. The CDR3 extends over 16 amino acids. Germline V lookup: CDR1 LGHNA, CDR2 YSLEER. The CDR3 loop is CASSQHLAGENNEQFF. CDR3 nucleotide sequence: TGCGCCAGCAGCCAACATCTAGCGGGAGAAAACAATGAGCAGTTCTTC.

This clonotype was detected many times. The chain uses TRBV7-6 and TRBJ1-3; 10 nucleotides align to TRBD1. Germline V gene lookup returns CDR1 SGHVS and CDR2 FNYEAQ. The CDR3 length is 16 residues. V dropped 4 bases and J dropped 4; count of bases not matched to a gene: 7. The CDR3 DNA reads as TGTGCCAGCAGCTCGACGGGGACAGGGGAAGGAAACACCATATATTTT. Translation: CASSSTGTGEGNTIYF.

The V and J genes are TRBV4-2 and TRBJ2-2, with 7 bases fitting TRBD2. The trim removed 0 bases at V and 8 bases at J, leaving 18 bases unmatched. This CDR3 contains 19 residues. From germline, CDR1 is LGHNA and CDR2 YNFKEQ. CDR3 nucleotide sequence: TGTGCCAGCAGCCAAGATCTAAGGCGGGACTATCCTATACGTGGGGAGCTGTTTTTT. Encoded protein: CASSQDLRRDYPIRGELFF.

The chain couples TRBV29-1 to TRBJ2-2; maybe TRBD2 (5 bases). Germline CDR1 SQVTM, CDR2 ANQGSEA. The CDR3 contains 14 residues. Between the trimmed V and J ends, which lost 7 bases and 2 bases, there was a span of 14 bases. The CDR3 region is CSGKPGTNTGELFF. The CDR3 coding sequence is TGCAGCGGGAAGCCGGGAACTAACACCGGGGAGCTGTTTTTT.

This clonotype was observed a handful of times. This CDR3 reads CSVVGGRETQYF. Here the CDR3 DNA reads TGCAGCGTTGTAGGCGGGAGAGAGACCCAGTACTTC. The rearrangement uses TRBV29-1 and TRBJ2-5, with TRBD2 matching over 7 bases. CDR3 length: 12 residues. With V trimmed by 4 bases and J by 4 bases, 3 bases remained unmatched. Germline CDR1 reads SQVTM; CDR2 reads ANQGSEA.

This clonotype showed up many times. The chain combines TRBV29-1 with TRBJ1-1, with D possibly being TRBD1 (5 bases). CDR3 length: 14 amino acids. Germline CDR1 is SQVTM and CDR2 is ANQGSEA. Between the trimmed V and J ends, which lost 0 bases and 3 bases, there was a span of 11 bases. The DNA for the CDR3 is TGCAGCGTTGAAGAGGTCTGGGGGGACACTGAAGCTTTCTTT. Translating gives CSVEEVWGDTEAFF. Combining the CDR3 with reference TRBV29-1 and TRBJ1-1 gives the whole variable domain SAVISQKPSRDICQRGTSLTIQCQVDSQVTMMFWYRQQPGQSLTLIATANQGSEATYESGFVIDKFPISRPNLTFSTLTVSNMSPEDSSIYLCSVEEVWGDTEAFFGQGTRLTVV.

This clonotype came up a few times. The rearrangement uses TRBV12-3 or TRBV12-4 and TRBJ1-5; D is unresolved. V was shortened by 6 bases and J by 11 bases, with 11 bases between the two germline ends. The CDR3 runs 11 residues. Here the CDR3 reads CASSLGATQHF. The CDR3 bases are TGTGCCAGCAGCCTAGGAGCGACCCAGCATTTT.

V gene TRBV27 combines with J gene TRBJ1-2; 7 bases are shared with TRBD1. Losses at the gene ends were 4 bases for V and 0 bases for J; bases not matched to a gene: 8. Germline V gene lookup returns CDR1 MNHEY and CDR2 SMNVEV (reference sequence). The CDR3 extends over 16 amino acids. CDR3 residues: CASSYLGTAPNYGYTF. CDR3 sequence (DNA): TGTGCCAGCAGTTACCTCGGGACAGCTCCTAACTATGGCTACACCTTC.

This clonotype was recorded many times. V is TRBV20-1 and J is TRBJ1-1, with no clear D. Germline lookup yields CDR1 DFQATT and CDR2 SNEGSKA (reference sequence). V lost 3 bases and J lost 6, with 11 bases in between. The length of the CDR3 is 12 residues. CDR3 sequence reads: CSARAVKPEAFF. The DNA of the CDR3 is TGCAGTGCTAGGGCGGTGAAACCTGAAGCTTTCTTT.

This clonotype was observed a handful of times. The chain employs TRBV19 and TRBJ2-5, with D hard to call. V was cut by 5 bases and J by 2 bases, with 12 bases left in between. This CDR3 has 14 amino acids. From germline, CDR1 is LNHDA and CDR2 SQIVND (reference sequence). DNA for the CDR3: TGTGCCAGTAGTGTCGGACCTACTCAAGAGACCCAGTACTTC. Translated: CASSVGPTQETQYF.

Notes on this clonotype: Relative to the germline gene, one junction end is altered; a read error may explain this. The chain couples TRBV18 to TRBJ1-2; D unresolved. CDR1 is KGHSH, CDR2 LQKENI, per germline. This CDR3 comprises 15 residues. The CDR3 region has the DNA TGTGCCAGCTCACTCACCCCGGGAACTAATTATGGCTACACCTTC. Translated, it gives CASSLTPGTNYGYTF. Variable domain in full (rest from reference TRBV18 and TRBJ1-2): NAGVMQNPRHLVRRRGQEARLRCSPMKGHSHVYWYRQLPEEGLKFMVYLQKENIIDESGMPKERFSAEFPKEGPSILRIQQVVRGDSAAYFCASSLTPGTNYGYTFGSGTRLTVV.

This clonotype occurred a few times. The chain couples TRBV29-1 to TRBJ2-3; 8 nucleotides agree with TRBD1. This CDR3 region has 14 residues. Trimming removed 0 bases from V and 5 bases from J; junction bases left unmatched: 4. Germline loops: CDR1 SQVTM, CDR2 ANQGSEA. Here the CDR3 reads CSVEELRGLDTQYF. The CDR3 DNA follows: TGCAGCGTTGAAGAGCTCAGGGGGCTAGATACGCAGTATTTT.

The V and J genes are TRBV4-2 and TRBJ2-5; D unresolved. The V gene's germline CDR1 is LGHNA and CDR2 YNFKEQ. Trimming removed 4 bases at V and 2 bases at J, with 17 bases between. The CDR3 is 16 amino acids. The CDR3 spells CASSRLLGTGQETQYF. CDR3 nucleotides: TGTGCCAGCAGCCGTCTCCTGGGTACCGGTCAAGAGACCCAGTACTTC.

The chain recombines TRBV4-2 with TRBJ1-5, with 8 positions matching TRBD1. V lost 1 base, J lost 5 bases, and 4 bases stayed unmatched. CDR1 is LGHNA and CDR2 is YNFKEQ in the germline V gene. The CDR3 is made up of 15 amino acids. DNA for the CDR3: TGTGCCAGCAGCCAAGGGCAGGGGGCGGATCAGCCCCAGCATTTT. This gives the protein CASSQGQGADQPQHF.

Concerning this clonotype itself: One junction end disagrees with the germline gene, perhaps due to a read error. The V and J genes are TRBV20-1 and TRBJ1-2, with a weak D call TRBD1 (5 bases). The length of the CDR3 is 8 residues. CDR1 is DFQATT, CDR2 SNEGSKA, per germline (reference sequence). The CDR3: CSVNRFKF. The CDR3 bases are TGCAGTGTTAACAGGTTCAAATTC.

V and J are TRBV6-6 and TRBJ1-2; 9 bases line up with TRBD1. CDR3 length: 14 amino acids. Germline V CDR1 and CDR2: MNHNY, SVGAGI (reference sequence). Unmatched junction bases numbered 3, after V lost 6 bases and J lost 1 base. CDR3 region: CASRGQGDNYGYTF. DNA for the CDR3: TGTGCCAGCAGGGGACAGGGAGATAACTATGGCTACACCTTC.

The rearrangement uses TRBV29-1 and TRBJ1-2; D is possibly TRBD1 (5 bases). The germline CDR1 and CDR2 sequences are SQVTM and ANQGSEA. Trimming removed 8 bases from V and 1 base from J, with 11 bases in between. The CDR3 extends over 12 amino acids. Here the CDR3 DNA reads TGCAGCTGCTACAGGTTTAACTATGGCTACACCTTC. Amino acid sequence: CSCYRFNYGYTF.

The chain employs TRBV18 and TRBJ2-3; D gene unclear. The CDR3 runs 14 residues. Trimming removed 3 bases from V and 4 bases from J, with 11 bases in between. Germline values: CDR1 KGHSH, CDR2 LQKENI. CDR3 residues: CASSPRVEADTQYF. The CDR3 nucleotides are TGTGCCAGCTCACCGCGAGTTGAGGCAGATACGCAGTATTTT.

This clonotype occurred a few times. The V gene is TRBV20-1, the J gene TRBJ2-3, with 9 nucleotides matching TRBD2. The V gene's germline CDR1 is DFQATT and CDR2 SNEGSKA (reference sequence). This CDR3 comprises 16 residues. The V gene end was trimmed by 6 bases and the J gene end by 3 bases; junction bases not matched to a gene: 13. The DNA of the CDR3 is TGCAGTGCCGCACGAGCGGGGGGCCATATTACAGATACGCAGTATTTT. Amino acid sequence: CSAARAGGHITDTQYF.

This clonotype was detected a few times. The chain joins TRBV19 to TRBJ2-5; 8 bases map to TRBD1. The CDR3 length is 14 residues. The germline V gene encodes CDR1 LNHDA and CDR2 SQIVND (reference sequence). J was trimmed by 5 bases and V by 6 bases; bases with no gene match: 8. CDR3 sequence (DNA): TGTGCCAGTAGCACGGACAGGGACGTGGAGACCCAGTACTTC. It specifies CASSTDRDVETQYF.

This chain links TRBV29-1 with TRBJ2-7; a weak D match, TRBD2 (7 bases). Trimming removed 8 bases at V and 4 bases at J, with 15 bases between. This CDR3 contains 12 residues. Germline loops: CDR1 SQVTM, CDR2 ANQGSEA. The CDR3 loop is CSTSSGQYEQYF. The CDR3 nucleotides are TGCAGCACTTCTAGCGGACAGTACGAGCAGTACTTC.

This clonotype was seen a handful of times. The rearrangement uses TRBV20-1 and TRBJ1-2; perhaps TRBD1 as D (5 bases). Germline loops: CDR1 DFQATT, CDR2 SNEGSKA (reference sequence). This CDR3 is 16 amino acids long. Between the trimmed V and J ends, which lost 3 bases and 2 bases, there was a span of 19 bases. CDR3 region: CSARNSRDVTNYGYTF. The CDR3 DNA reads as TGCAGTGCTAGGAACTCCCGGGACGTAACAAACTATGGCTACACCTTC.

This clonotype was observed once. The chain employs TRBV28 and TRBJ2-1; 15 bases align to TRBD2. Losses at the gene ends were 6 bases for V and 8 bases for J; bases not matched to a gene: 14. CDR1 is MDHEN and CDR2 is SYDVKM in the germline V gene. This CDR3 contains 18 residues. CDR3 bases: TGTGCCAGCAGGTTACTCGGACTAGCGGGAGGGGGGTCGGATGAGCAGTTCTTC. It encodes CASRLLGLAGGGSDEQFF.

The chain is built from TRBV20-1 and TRBJ2-2, with a tentative D call TRBD2 (6 bases). Deletions cut 8 bases from V and 6 bases from J, with 13 bases between. The CDR3 has 12 residues. Germline V gene sequence: CDR1 DFQATT, CDR2 SNEGSKA (reference sequence). This chain's CDR3 is CSLGGHSGELFF. Written as DNA, the CDR3 is TGCAGTCTCGGAGGGCACTCCGGGGAGCTGTTTTTT.

This clonotype was observed a handful of times. V usage is TRBV6-5 and J usage is TRBJ1-1, with TRBD1 matching 7 bases. Trimming took 5 bases from V and 4 from J; bases not matched to a gene: 4. CDR1 and CDR2 from the germline V gene are MNHEY and SVGAGI. The CDR3 runs 13 residues. The CDR3 sequence: CASSRGQLTEAFF. As DNA, the CDR3 is TGTGCCAGCAGTCGGGGACAGCTCACTGAAGCTTTCTTT.

The table lists this clonotype with a few counts. V and J are TRBV7-2 and TRBJ1-2; 9 bases agree with TRBD1. There are 16 residues in the CDR3. CDR1 and CDR2 (germline): SGHTA, FQGNSA. With 4 bases clipped from V and 9 bases from J, the junction kept 15 bases outside the gene matches. The chain's CDR3 is CASSSQGALFFLSYTF. CDR3 nucleotides: TGTGCCAGCAGCTCACAGGGGGCCCTTTTCTTTCTTAGCTACACCTTC.